Listed here is a single T cell receptor (beta chain). The sample originates from a study of blood T cell repertoires in COVID-19. Turning to the study itself: In each case, the material was cDNA or gDNA derived from T cells, B-cell-depleted T cells, or PBMCs.

The data were produced by immunoSEQ multiplex PCR, yet TCRdb's version contains in-frame clones alone and is incomplete. The repertoire holds about 120,000 clones, with 90% as singletons. The germline CDR1 and CDR2 sequences are LNHDA and SQIVND (reference sequence). Trimming took off 4 bases at V and 0 bases at J, with 9 bases between the two ends. CDR3 size: 14 residues. The sequence was collected from a human donor with active COVID-19. The donor label of this sample is uncertain. V usage is TRBV19 and J usage is TRBJ2-5; D is perhaps TRBD1 (6 bases). Sequencing was carried out using peripheral blood. The CDR3 nucleotides are TGTGCCAGTAGTACGGGACACCACCAAGAGACCCAGTACTTC. The encoded protein is CASSTGHHQETQYF. Looking up the rest from reference TRBV19 and TRBJ2-5 gives the full variable domain: DGGITQSPKYLFRKEGQNVTLSCEQNLNHDAMYWYRQDPGQGLRLIYYSQIVNDFQKGDIAEGYSVSREKKESFPLTVTSAQKNPTAFYLCASSTGHHQETQYFGPGTRLLVL.